The 8 T cell receptor beta chains below all came from one sample that was sequenced in a study of human T cells and chemical hapten exposure. One entry per CDR3 protein results from TCRdb running MiXCR on the RACE reads. The data show approximately 100,000 distinct CDR3 sequences, 9.5% to 12% seen once. The time point here: patch test 1, 2 weeks after DPC sensitization. Treatment in this sample: therapeutic diphenylcyclopropenone sensitization with weekly scalp DPC. The sequencing used whole blood, collected in connection with sensitization to the hapten diphenylcyclopropenone (DPC). These receptor sequences come from a woman in her thirties or forties with alopecia areata. Some clones in this sample may be carry-over from other donors' samples.

The V call is TRBV5-5, the J call TRBJ2-7; D gene ambiguous. Per germline, CDR1 SGHKS and CDR2 YYEKEE (reference sequence). This CDR3 has 13 amino acids. CDR3: CAAATHSCYEQYF. CDR3 in DNA: TGTGCAGCAGCAACCCACAGCTGCTACGAGCAGTACTTC.

Ten or more counts support this clonotype. The rearrangement uses TRBV20-1 and TRBJ1-5; tentatively, D is TRBD1 (6 bases). Per the germline V gene, CDR1 is DFQATT and CDR2 is SNEGSKA (reference sequence). This CDR3 region has 15 residues. V was clipped by 6 bases and J by 5 bases, with 20 bases between them. Here the CDR3 reads CSADRDTPWDQPQHF. Written as DNA, the CDR3 is TGCAGTGCAGACCGGGACACACCCTGGGATCAGCCCCAGCATTTT.

This clonotype was observed at least ten times. The rearrangement joins TRBV7-2 to TRBJ2-3; no clear D. Trimming cost V 10 bases and J 5 bases, with 13 bases left between them. The CDR3 is made up of 12 amino acids. Germline assignment: CDR1 SGHTA and CDR2 FQGNSA. DNA of the CDR3: TGTGCCACTAAGCCGTCAGGAGATACGCAGTATTTT. It is translated as CATKPSGDTQYF. The full variable domain, with the rest looked up from reference TRBV7-2 and TRBJ2-3, is GAGVSQSPSNKVTEKGKDVELRCDPISGHTALYWYRQSLGQGLEFLIYFQGNSAPDKSGLPSDRFSAERTGGSVSTLTIQRTQQEDSAVYLCATKPSGDTQYFGPGTRLTVL.

This rearrangement joins TRBV5-5 to TRBJ2-5, with D hard to call. Germline lookup yields CDR1 SGHKS and CDR2 YYEKEE (reference sequence). The CDR3 totals 13 residues. V was clipped by 4 bases and J by 5 bases, with 12 bases between them. The CDR3 nucleotides read TGTGCCAGCAGCCTCGCGAGTCTGGAGACCCAGTACTTC. Encoded protein: CASSLASLETQYF.

This clonotype was observed many times. The chain is built from TRBV3-1 and TRBJ2-7; 10 bases match TRBD2. The CDR3 covers 16 residues. V was clipped by 0 bases and J by 6 bases; unmatched bases: 8. CDR1 is LGHDT and CDR2 is YNNKEL in the germline V gene (reference sequence). The CDR3 DNA reads as TGTGCCAGCAGCCAAGATTTAGGAGCGGGGGGGCTCGAGCAGTACTTC. Its translation is CASSQDLGAGGLEQYF.

There are many counts of this clonotype. The chain has TRBV6-2 or TRBV6-3 and TRBJ2-1; 16 bases line up with TRBD2. Germline V lookup: CDR1 MNHEY, CDR2 SVGEGT. Trimming at V came to 1 base and at J to 3 bases, leaving 6 bases not matched to a gene. The CDR3 covers 19 residues. DNA for the CDR3: TGTGCCAGCAGTTACTATATGGGACTAGCGGGAGGGGACTACAATGAGCAGTTCTTC. Its protein product is CASSYYMGLAGGDYNEQFF.

There are a few counts of this clonotype. The gene calls are TRBV6-5 and TRBJ2-3, with unresolved D. Trimming shortened V by 2 bases and J by 2 bases, and 8 bases separated the two germline ends. Germline lookup yields CDR1 MNHEY and CDR2 SVGAGI. This CDR3 region has 14 residues. CDR3 residues: CASSYGYSTDTQYF. CDR3 coding DNA: TGTGCCAGCAGTTACGGGTATTCCACAGATACGCAGTATTTT.

In this sample, this clonotype turned up a few times. The CDR3 bases are TGTGCCAGCAGTCAGGGGGGGGCTGGGGCCAACGTCCTGACTTTC. Protein sequence: CASSQGGAGANVLTF. This chain uses TRBV28 with TRBJ2-6; D might be TRBD1 or TRBD2, each matching 7 bases. Per germline, CDR1 MDHEN and CDR2 SYDVKM. V lost 5 bases to trimming and J lost 2 bases, with 10 bases between them. The CDR3 extends over 15 amino acids.